The source of this TCR beta chain is a study of CD8 T cells in ankylosing spondylitis. Overall study findings and caveats: Clones linked to the disease showed a CD8+ phenotype. They occurred at relatively low frequencies in peripheral blood. The study identified a TCR beta motif of fewer than 10 highly homologous variants that appeared characteristic of ankylosing spondylitis blood. Significant enrichment of disease-linked clones was reported in matched ankylosing spondylitis synovial fluid.

This clonotype showed up just a few times. Its specificity is unknown. This CDR3 has 16 residues. After removal of 0 bases from V and 3 bases from J, the junction contained 3 bases not matched to a gene. Germline CDR1 is SGHRS and CDR2 is YFSETQ. Quantitative 5'-RACE with molecular barcodes generated TCR beta libraries. TCRdb redid the calling of the 5' RACE reads with MiXCR, one entry per CDR3 protein. The table records some 840,000 distinct CDR3 sequences, roughly 10% of them present only once. The sample taken for sequencing was blood, either unsorted or a sorted T cell fraction (not recorded which). This chain connects TRBV5-1 to TRBJ2-2; the match to TRBD2 covers 9 bases. This TCR derives from a male donor with ankylosing spondylitis. The CDR3 DNA reads as TGCGCCAGCAGCTTGGTAGCGGGAGTGTACACCGGGGAGCTGTTTTTT. The encoded protein is CASSLVAGVYTGELFF.